The 19 T cell receptor beta chains reported below all come from one sample, sequenced in a study of beta chain features in type 1 diabetes. Expressed TCRB transcripts got sequenced, as all isolated RNA was reverse transcribed. Using immunoSEQ multiplex PCR, the repertoire was profiled, and TCRdb retains in-frame clones only, with some absent. The sample has about 400,000 clones; 10% to 15% are singletons. Material for sequencing was naive CD4+ T cells from blood. The receptors here all came from a man aged 18 to 30 in good health.

The chain joins TRBV10-3 to TRBJ2-7; 12 bases match TRBD1. Germline V gene lookup returns CDR1 ENHRY and CDR2 SYGVKD. This CDR3 has 14 amino acids. Trimming took 6 bases from V and 2 from J; bases not matched to a gene: 2. CDR3 sequence: CAIRGTGGTYEQYF. CDR3 in DNA: TGTGCCATCAGGGGGACAGGGGGCACCTACGAGCAGTACTTC.

This clone has more than one count but fewer than ten. V usage is TRBV4-3 and J usage is TRBJ1-6, with 10 bases aligning to TRBD1. Germline assignment: CDR1 LGHNA and CDR2 YSLEER. CDR3 length equals 16 residues. V shed 7 bases and J 8 bases; nucleotides not matched to a gene: 11. The CDR3 loop is CASTKDWTGGDSPLHF. As DNA, the CDR3 is TGCGCCAGCACCAAAGATTGGACAGGGGGTGATTCACCCCTCCACTTT.

The chain couples TRBV28 to TRBJ2-7, with TRBD1 matching 9 bases. With V trimmed by 5 bases and J by 5 bases, 10 bases remained unmatched. The CDR3 extends over 15 amino acids. The germline CDR1 and CDR2 sequences are MDHEN and SYDVKM. The CDR3 nucleotides are TGTGCCAGCAGTCCTCCGGGACAGGGTATACACGAGCAGTACTTC. Its protein product is CASSPPGQGIHEQYF.

This clone was detected a few times. The V call is TRBV9, the J call TRBJ1-2; TRBD1 matches at 8 bases. J was trimmed by 6 bases and V by 4 bases; bases with no gene match: 11. The germline gives CDR1 SGDLS, CDR2 YYNGEE. The CDR3 contains 15 residues. CDR3 region: CASSSRQTGDDGYTF. CDR3 nucleotides: TGTGCCAGCAGCTCACGTCAGACAGGGGATGATGGCTACACCTTC.

This clone was detected a few times. The rearrangement uses TRBV28 and TRBJ2-5; 9 bases match TRBD1. The CDR3 length is 15 residues. Germline CDR1 is MDHEN and CDR2 is SYDVKM. The V segment lost 9 bases and the J segment 3 bases; nucleotides outside the gene matches: 11. This CDR3 reads CASLDRGFEEETQYF. In DNA form, the CDR3 reads TGTGCCAGTCTAGACAGGGGGTTCGAAGAAGAGACCCAGTACTTC.

The chain couples TRBV9 to TRBJ2-2; D perhaps matches TRBD2 (6 bases). The CDR3 extends over 17 amino acids. Trimming removed 0 bases at V and 0 bases at J, with 12 bases between. The germline V gene encodes CDR1 SGDLS and CDR2 YYNGEE. The CDR3 loop is CASSVAGSGPNTGELFF. CDR3 in DNA: TGTGCCAGCAGCGTAGCAGGGAGCGGGCCGAACACCGGGGAGCTGTTTTTT.

This clone was counted between two and nine times. This chain uses TRBV27 with TRBJ1-5; 7 nucleotides match TRBD1. The junction had 11 bases not matched to a gene; V was cut back by 6 bases and J by 3 bases. Germline loops: CDR1 MNHEY, CDR2 SMNVEV (reference sequence). The CDR3 has 16 residues. CDR3 coding DNA: TGTGCCAGCAGCCCAGTGGGGACAGAGTACAATCAGCCCCAGCATTTT. Protein product: CASSPVGTEYNQPQHF.

This sequence joins TRBV11-2 and TRBJ2-5, with 10 positions matching TRBD1. CDR1 SGHAT and CDR2 FQNNGV come from the germline V gene. CDR3 size: 17 residues. V shed 5 bases and J 10 bases; nucleotides not matched to a gene: 19. The CDR3 loop is CASSRDRGFLMVGDQYF. DNA for the CDR3: TGTGCCAGCAGCCGGGACAGGGGTTTTCTGATGGTCGGGGACCAGTACTTC. Together with reference TRBV11-2 and TRBJ2-5, the CDR3 gives the full variable domain: EAGVAQSPRYKIIEKRQSVAFWCNPISGHATLYWYQQILGQGPKLLIQFQNNGVVDDSQLPKDRFSAERLKGVDSTLKIQPAKLEDSAVYLCASSRDRGFLMVGDQYFGPGTRLLVL.

This chain joins TRBV7-3 and TRBJ2-1, with D possibly TRBD1 on 6 matching bases. The CDR3 contains 15 residues. The V gene's germline CDR1 is SGHTA and CDR2 FQGTGA. V lost 1 base to trimming and J lost 4 bases, with 11 bases between them. This chain's CDR3 is CASSLMGAPYNEQFF. CDR3 bases: TGTGCCAGCAGCTTAATGGGGGCCCCGTACAATGAGCAGTTCTTC.

This clone was seen a handful of times. The chain has TRBV5-8 and TRBJ2-3, with TRBD2 matching 9 bases. This CDR3 contains 15 residues. CDR1 and CDR2 from the germline V gene are SGHTS and YDEGEE. V lost 4 bases, J lost 6 bases, and 9 bases stayed unmatched. This CDR3 reads CASSLFTSGLDTQYF. CDR3 in DNA: TGTGCCAGCAGCCTGTTTACTAGCGGGCTTGATACGCAGTATTTT.

This clone was seen a few times. The V and J genes are TRBV5-4 and TRBJ2-1; TRBD2 matches 9 bases. The CDR3 runs 15 residues. Germline V CDR1 and CDR2: SGHNT, YYREEE (reference sequence). After removal of 5 bases from V and 5 bases from J, the junction contained 8 bases not matched to a gene. DNA of the CDR3: TGTGCCAGCAGTTCCGGGACTAGCCTAAACAATGAGCAGTTCTTC. It encodes CASSSGTSLNNEQFF.

The rearrangement joins TRBV4-1 to TRBJ2-7; possibly TRBD2 for D (7 bases). The germline gives CDR1 MGHRA, CDR2 YSYEKL. The V gene lost 0 bases and the J gene lost 3 bases, with 15 bases spanning the gap. CDR3 length: 16 amino acids. CDR3 sequence (DNA): TGCGCCAGCAGCCAAGATTTCGGGGGGCGAATCTACGAGCAGTACTTC. This translates into CASSQDFGGRIYEQYF.

There are a few counts of this clone. The rearrangement joins TRBV7-9 to TRBJ1-2, with 8 positions matching TRBD1. Germline CDR1 SEHNR, CDR2 FQNEAQ (reference sequence). There are 12 residues in the CDR3. J lost 3 bases, V lost 10 bases, and 4 bases had no gene match. The CDR3 region is CATQTGDYGYTF. In DNA form, the CDR3 reads TGTGCCACCCAGACAGGGGACTATGGCTACACCTTC.

This chain links TRBV30 with TRBJ1-2; possible D gene TRBD1, 5 bases. CDR1 GTSNPN and CDR2 SVGIG come from the germline V gene (reference sequence). This CDR3 spans 12 amino acids. Trimming left V 0 bases short and J 7 bases short, with 9 bases between. CDR3 protein: CAWSVHQGGYTF. The CDR3, as DNA: TGTGCCTGGAGTGTACATCAGGGTGGCTACACCTTC. Drawing the rest from reference TRBV30 and TRBJ1-2, the complete variable domain is SQTIHQWPATLVQPVGSPLSLECTVEGTSNPNLYWYRQAAGRGLQLLFYSVGIGQISSEVPQNLSASRPQDRQFILSSKKLLLSDSGFYLCAWSVHQGGYTFGSGTRLTVV.

The chain combines TRBV19 with TRBJ2-3; D possibly corresponds to TRBD1 (5 bases). Trimming stripped 5 bases from V and 0 bases from J, with 12 bases between. CDR3 length equals 15 residues. Per the germline V gene, CDR1 is LNHDA and CDR2 is SQIVND (reference sequence). CDR3 residues: CASSDQGLSTDTQYF. In nucleotides, the CDR3 is TGTGCCAGTAGTGACCAGGGTTTGAGCACAGATACGCAGTATTTT.

The rearrangement links TRBV7-7 to TRBJ2-2; 11 bases align to TRBD1. From germline, CDR1 is SSHAT and CDR2 FNYEAQ (reference sequence). CDR3 length equals 14 residues. CDR3 sequence reads: CASGGQGAPGELFF. Here the CDR3 DNA reads TGTGCTAGCGGAGGACAGGGGGCGCCCGGGGAGCTGTTTTTT. Using reference TRBV7-7 and TRBJ2-2 for the parts outside the CDR3, the full variable domain is GAGVSQSPRYKVTKRGQDVTLRCDPISSHATLYWYQQALGQGPEFLTYFNYEAQPDKSGLPSDRFSAERPEGSISTLTIQRTEQRDSAMYRCASGGQGAPGELFFGEGSRLTVL.

This clone was counted only a few times. The sample carries other DNA sequences with the same CDR3. The chain employs TRBV28 and TRBJ2-7, with D possibly matching TRBD1 (6 bases). V was cut by 3 bases and J by 3 bases, with 9 bases left in between. The CDR3 sequence is 13 residues long. CDR1 is MDHEN and CDR2 is SYDVKM in the germline V gene. The DNA for the CDR3 is TGTGCCAGCAGTTTGGGCAGGGGCTACGAGCAGTACTTC. Amino acids: CASSLGRGYEQYF.

This clone has a handful of counts. The rearrangement uses TRBV7-2 and TRBJ1-1, with TRBD1 as a possible D gene (6 bases). The V end was cut by 5 bases, the J end by 3 bases, with 16 bases between. Germline V gene sequence: CDR1 SGHTA, CDR2 FQGNSA. CDR3 length equals 15 residues. CDR3 loop: CASSPGRGGDTEAFF. The CDR3 DNA reads as TGTGCCAGCAGCCCGGGAAGAGGGGGTGACACTGAAGCTTTCTTT.

This chain uses TRBV5-1 with TRBJ1-1; maybe TRBD1 (6 bases). V was trimmed by 0 bases and J by 6 bases, leaving 15 bases between them. This CDR3 comprises 15 residues. Germline lookup yields CDR1 SGHRS and CDR2 YFSETQ. CDR3: CASSLAGGAGAEAFF. CDR3 nucleotide sequence: TGCGCCAGCAGCTTGGCGGGGGGCGCCGGGGCTGAAGCTTTCTTT.